The clone carrying this TCR beta chain was counted at least ten times. The CDR3 has 14 amino acids. Germline values: CDR1 SGDLS, CDR2 YYNGEE. V was trimmed by 3 bases and J by 5 bases, leaving 12 bases between them. The sample belongs to a study of OX40 agonist ivuxolimab in advanced cancers. About the research overall: Patients undergoing dose escalation presented with hepatocellular carcinoma, melanoma, renal cell or head and neck cancer. Partial responses occurred in Three dose-escalation patients, one with hepatocellular carcinoma and two with cutaneous melanoma.

Sequencing was performed with immunoSEQ multiplex PCR; in TCRdb, only in-frame clones are kept and a portion is missing. The sample shows tens of thousands of clones, approximately 88% of them seen only once. The source of this sequence is an adult with an advanced solid tumor such as melanoma, head and neck, liver or kidney cancer. The sample in question was CD4+ or CD8+ T cells sorted from blood, obtained in a trial of the OX40 agonist ivuxolimab. The chain joins TRBV9 to TRBJ1-5; no clear D. CDR3 nucleotide sequence: TGTGCCAGCAGCGCAGGATCTTGGGATCAGCCCCAGCATTTT. It yields the protein CASSAGSWDQPQHF.